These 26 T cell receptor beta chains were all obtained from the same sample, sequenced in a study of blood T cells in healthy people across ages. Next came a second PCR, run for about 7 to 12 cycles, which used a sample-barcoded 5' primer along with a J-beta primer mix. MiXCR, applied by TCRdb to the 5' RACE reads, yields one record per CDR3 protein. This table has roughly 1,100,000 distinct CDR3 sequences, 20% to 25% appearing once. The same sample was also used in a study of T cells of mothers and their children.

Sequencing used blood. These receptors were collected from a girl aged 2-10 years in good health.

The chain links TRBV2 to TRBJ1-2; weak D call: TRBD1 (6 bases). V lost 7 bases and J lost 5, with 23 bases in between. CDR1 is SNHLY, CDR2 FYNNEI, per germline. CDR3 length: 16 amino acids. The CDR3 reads CASKQLPGERGYGYTF. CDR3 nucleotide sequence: TGTGCCAGCAAACAACTGCCAGGGGAAAGAGGATATGGCTACACCTTC.

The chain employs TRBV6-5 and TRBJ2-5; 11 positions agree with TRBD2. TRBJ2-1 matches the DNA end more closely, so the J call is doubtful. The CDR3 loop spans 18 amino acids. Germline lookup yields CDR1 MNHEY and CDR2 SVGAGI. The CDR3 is CASSYPSPGLAVLHEQFF. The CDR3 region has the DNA TGTGCCAGCAGTTACCCTTCTCCGGGACTAGCGGTTCTCCATGAGCAGTTCTTC.

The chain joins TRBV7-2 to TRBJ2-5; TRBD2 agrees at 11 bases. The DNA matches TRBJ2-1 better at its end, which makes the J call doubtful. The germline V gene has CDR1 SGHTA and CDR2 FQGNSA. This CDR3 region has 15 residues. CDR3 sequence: CASSPTSGSKNEQFF. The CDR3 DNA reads TGTGCCAGCAGCCCAACTAGCGGGAGCAAGAATGAGCAGTTCTTC.

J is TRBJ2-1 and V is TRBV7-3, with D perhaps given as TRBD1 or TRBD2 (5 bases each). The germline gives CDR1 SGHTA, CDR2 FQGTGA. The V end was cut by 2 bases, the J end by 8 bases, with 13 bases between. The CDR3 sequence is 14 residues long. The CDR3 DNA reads TGTGCCAGCAGCTTAGGCTATCGGGGCGATGAGCAGTTCTTC. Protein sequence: CASSLGYRGDEQFF.

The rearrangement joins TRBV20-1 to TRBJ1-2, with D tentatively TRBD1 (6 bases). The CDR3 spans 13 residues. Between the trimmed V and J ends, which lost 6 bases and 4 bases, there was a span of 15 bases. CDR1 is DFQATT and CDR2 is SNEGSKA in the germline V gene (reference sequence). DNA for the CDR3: TGCAGTGCCCCTCCGGGGGCCATCTATGGCTACACCTTC. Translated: CSAPPGAIYGYTF.

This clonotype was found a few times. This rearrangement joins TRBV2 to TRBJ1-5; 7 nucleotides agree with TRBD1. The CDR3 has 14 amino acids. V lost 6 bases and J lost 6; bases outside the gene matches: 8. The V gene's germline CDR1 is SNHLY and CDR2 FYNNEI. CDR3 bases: TGTGCCAGCAGCATCCAGGGGGGATCTCAGCCCCAGCATTTT. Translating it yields CASSIQGGSQPQHF.

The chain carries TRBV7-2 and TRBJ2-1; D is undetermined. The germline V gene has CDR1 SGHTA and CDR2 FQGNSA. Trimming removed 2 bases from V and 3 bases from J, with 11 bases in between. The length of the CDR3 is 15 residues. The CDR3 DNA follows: TGTGCCAGCAGCTTACTTGGCATAGACTACAATGAGCAGTTCTTC. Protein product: CASSLLGIDYNEQFF.

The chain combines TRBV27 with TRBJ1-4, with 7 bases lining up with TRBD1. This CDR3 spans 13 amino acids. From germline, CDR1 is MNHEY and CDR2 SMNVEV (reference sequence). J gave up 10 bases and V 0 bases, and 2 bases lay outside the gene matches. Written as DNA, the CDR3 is TGTGCCAGCAGTTTATCTGCAGGGGGAAAACTGTTTTTT. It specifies CASSLSAGGKLFF.

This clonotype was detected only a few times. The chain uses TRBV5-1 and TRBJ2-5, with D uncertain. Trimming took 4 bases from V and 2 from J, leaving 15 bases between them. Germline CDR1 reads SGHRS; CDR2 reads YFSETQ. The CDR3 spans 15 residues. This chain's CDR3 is CASSPDRVIQETQYF. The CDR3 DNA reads TGCGCCAGCAGCCCCGACCGGGTGATACAAGAGACCCAGTACTTC.

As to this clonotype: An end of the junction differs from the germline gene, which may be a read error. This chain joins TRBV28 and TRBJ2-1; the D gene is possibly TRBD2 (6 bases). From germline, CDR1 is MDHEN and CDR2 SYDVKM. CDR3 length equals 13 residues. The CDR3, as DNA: TGTGCCAGCAGTTACTATAGCGGCAATGAGCAGTCCTTC. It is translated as CASSYYSGNEQSF.

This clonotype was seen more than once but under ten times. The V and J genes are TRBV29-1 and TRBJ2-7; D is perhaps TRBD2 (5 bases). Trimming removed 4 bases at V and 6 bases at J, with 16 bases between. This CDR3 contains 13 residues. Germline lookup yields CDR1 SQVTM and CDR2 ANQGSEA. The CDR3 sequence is CSVGDFSGIEQYF. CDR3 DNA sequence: TGCAGCGTTGGAGACTTTTCGGGGATCGAGCAGTACTTC.

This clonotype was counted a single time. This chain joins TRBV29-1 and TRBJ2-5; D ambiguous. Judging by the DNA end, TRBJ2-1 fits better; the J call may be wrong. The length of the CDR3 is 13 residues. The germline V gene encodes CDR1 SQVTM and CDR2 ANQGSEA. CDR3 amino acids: CSVDGATGNEQFF. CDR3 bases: TGCAGCGTTGATGGCGCGACGGGCAATGAGCAGTTCTTC.

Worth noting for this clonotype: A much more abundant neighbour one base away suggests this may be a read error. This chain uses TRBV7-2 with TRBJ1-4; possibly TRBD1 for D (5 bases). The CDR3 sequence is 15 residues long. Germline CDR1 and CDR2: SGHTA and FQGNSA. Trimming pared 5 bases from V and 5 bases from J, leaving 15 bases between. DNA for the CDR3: TGTGCCAGCAGCCCAGGCTCAGGGTTCAATGAAAAACTGTTTTTT. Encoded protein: CASSPGSGFNEKLFF.

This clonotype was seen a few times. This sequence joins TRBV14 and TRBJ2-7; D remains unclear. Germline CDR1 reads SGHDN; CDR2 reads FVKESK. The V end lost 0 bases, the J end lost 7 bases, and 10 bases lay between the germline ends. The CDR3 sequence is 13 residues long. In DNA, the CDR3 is TGTGCCAGCAGCCAAGATATCGCGCGGGAGCAGTACTTC. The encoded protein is CASSQDIAREQYF.

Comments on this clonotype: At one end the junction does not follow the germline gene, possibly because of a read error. DNA for the CDR3: TGCGCCAGCAGGTTGGGGGGCAGCGGTGAAAAACTGTTTTTT. Its protein is CASRLGGSGEKLFF. The chain is built from TRBV5-1 and TRBJ1-4; a weak D match, TRBD1 (6 bases). The CDR3 length is 14 residues. CDR1 is SGHRS and CDR2 is YFSETQ in the germline V gene.

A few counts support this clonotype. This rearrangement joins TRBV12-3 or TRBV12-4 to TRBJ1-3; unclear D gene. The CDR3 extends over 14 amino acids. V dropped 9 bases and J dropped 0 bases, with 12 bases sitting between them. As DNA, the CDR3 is TGTGCCAGTACTCCACGATTCTCTGGAAACACCATATATTTT. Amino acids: CASTPRFSGNTIYF.

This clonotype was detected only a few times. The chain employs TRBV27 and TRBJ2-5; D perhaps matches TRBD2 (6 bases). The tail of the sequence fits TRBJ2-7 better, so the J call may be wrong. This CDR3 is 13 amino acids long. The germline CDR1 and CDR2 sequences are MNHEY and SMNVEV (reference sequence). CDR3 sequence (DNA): TGTGCCAGCCAAGGCCTGGGGAGGTACGAGCAGTACTTC. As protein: CASQGLGRYEQYF.

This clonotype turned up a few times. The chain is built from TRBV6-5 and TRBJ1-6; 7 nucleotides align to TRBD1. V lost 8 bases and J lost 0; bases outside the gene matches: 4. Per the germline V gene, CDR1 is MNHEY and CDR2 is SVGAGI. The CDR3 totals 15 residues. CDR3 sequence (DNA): TGTGCCAGCGGACAGGAGAGCTCCTATAATTCACCCCTCCACTTT. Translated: CASGQESSYNSPLHF.

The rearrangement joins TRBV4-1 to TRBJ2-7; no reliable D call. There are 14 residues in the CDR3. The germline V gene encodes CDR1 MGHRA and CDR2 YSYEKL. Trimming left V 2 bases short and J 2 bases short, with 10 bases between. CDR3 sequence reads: CASSQLSETYEQYF. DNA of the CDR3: TGCGCCAGCAGCCAACTATCGGAGACCTACGAGCAGTACTTC.

The CDR3 loop is CSANWLGQGETQYF. CDR3 nucleotides: TGCAGTGCTAATTGGTTGGGTCAGGGAGAGACCCAGTACTTC. The genes are TRBV20-1 and TRBJ2-5, with D perhaps matching TRBD1 (5 bases). This CDR3 is built from 14 residues. V was clipped by 4 bases and J by 4 bases, with 16 bases between them. The germline CDR1 and CDR2 sequences are DFQATT and SNEGSKA (reference sequence).

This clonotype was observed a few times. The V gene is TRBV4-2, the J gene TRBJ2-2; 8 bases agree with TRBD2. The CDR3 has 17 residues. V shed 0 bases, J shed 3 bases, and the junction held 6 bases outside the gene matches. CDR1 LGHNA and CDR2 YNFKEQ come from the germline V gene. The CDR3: CASSQDPLAVDTGELFF. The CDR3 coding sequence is TGTGCCAGCAGCCAAGACCCACTAGCGGTCGACACCGGGGAGCTGTTTTTT.

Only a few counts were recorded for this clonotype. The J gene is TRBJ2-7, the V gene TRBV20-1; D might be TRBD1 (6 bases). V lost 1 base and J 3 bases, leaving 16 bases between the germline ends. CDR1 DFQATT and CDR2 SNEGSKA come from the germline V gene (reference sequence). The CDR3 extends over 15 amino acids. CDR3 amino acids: CSARVPGDLFYEQYF. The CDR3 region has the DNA TGCAGTGCTAGAGTCCCAGGGGACCTTTTCTACGAGCAGTACTTC.

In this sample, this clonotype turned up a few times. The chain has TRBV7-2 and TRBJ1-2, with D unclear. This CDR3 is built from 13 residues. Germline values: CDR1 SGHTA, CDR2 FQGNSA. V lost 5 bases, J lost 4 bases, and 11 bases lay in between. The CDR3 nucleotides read TGTGCCAGCAGCGCAACACATAGCTATGGCTACACCTTC. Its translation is CASSATHSYGYTF.

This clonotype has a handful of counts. The CDR3 here is CASSLEGVGTDTQYF. DNA for the CDR3: TGTGCCAGCAGCTTAGAAGGGGTGGGCACAGATACGCAGTATTTT. The genes are TRBV7-2 and TRBJ2-3, with D perhaps TRBD1 (5 bases). The CDR3 sequence is 15 residues long. CDR1 is SGHTA, CDR2 FQGNSA, per germline. Trimming removed 1 base from V and 1 base from J, with 9 bases in between.

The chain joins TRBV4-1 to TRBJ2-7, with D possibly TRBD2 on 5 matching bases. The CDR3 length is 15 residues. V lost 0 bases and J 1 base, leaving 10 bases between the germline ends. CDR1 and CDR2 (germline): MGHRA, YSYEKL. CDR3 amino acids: CASSQESGFSYEQYF. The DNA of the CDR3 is TGCGCCAGCAGCCAAGAGAGCGGCTTTTCCTACGAGCAGTACTTC.

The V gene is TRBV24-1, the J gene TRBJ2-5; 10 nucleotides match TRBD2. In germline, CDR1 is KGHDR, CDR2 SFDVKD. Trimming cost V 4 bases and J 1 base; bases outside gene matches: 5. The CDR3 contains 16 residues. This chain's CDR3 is CATSDSGLALQETQYF. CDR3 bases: TGTGCCACCAGTGACTCGGGACTAGCGCTCCAAGAGACCCAGTACTTC.